This TCR beta chain emerged from a study of cytomegalovirus exposure and HLA in healthy donors. The CDR3 covers 14 residues. Germline assignment: CDR1 ENHRY and CDR2 SYGVKD. V was shortened by 6 bases and J by 0 bases, with 12 bases between the two germline ends. Everyone who donated was a healthy bone marrow donor. At the time of sampling, donors were nominally healthy, though unrecorded immune exposures were likely. The primer mix had 60 Vbeta and 13 Jbeta primers. Produced via immunoSEQ multiplex PCR; TCRdb's table is partial and in-frame only. The sample includes about 130,000 clones, 70% to 80% of them seen just once.

The sequenced sample consisted of PBMCs. This TCR derives from a man aged 25 to 45 in good health and CMV-seronegative. V gene TRBV10-3 combines with J gene TRBJ2-7, with D tentatively TRBD2 (6 bases). This CDR3 is CAIRGGGNSYEQYF. The CDR3, as DNA: TGTGCCATCAGGGGCGGAGGGAACTCCTACGAGCAGTACTTC.